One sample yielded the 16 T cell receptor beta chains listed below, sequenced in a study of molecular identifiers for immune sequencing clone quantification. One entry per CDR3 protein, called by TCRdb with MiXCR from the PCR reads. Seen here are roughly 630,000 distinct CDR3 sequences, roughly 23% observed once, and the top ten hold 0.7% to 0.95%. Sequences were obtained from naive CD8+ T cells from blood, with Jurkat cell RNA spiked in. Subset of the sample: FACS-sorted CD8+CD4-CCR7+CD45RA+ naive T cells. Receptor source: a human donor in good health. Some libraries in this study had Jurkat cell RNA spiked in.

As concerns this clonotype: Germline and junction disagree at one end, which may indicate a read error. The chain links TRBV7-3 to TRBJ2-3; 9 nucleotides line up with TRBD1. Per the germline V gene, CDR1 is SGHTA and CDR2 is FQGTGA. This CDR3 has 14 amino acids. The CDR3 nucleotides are TGTGCCAGCAGCCTTACAGGGGGCACAGATACGCCGTATTTT. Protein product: CASSLTGGTDTPYF. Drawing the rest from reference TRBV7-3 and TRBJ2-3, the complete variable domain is GAGVSQTPSNKVTEKGKYVELRCDPISGHTALYWYRQSLGQGPEFLIYFQGTGAADDSGLPNDRFFAVRPEGSVSTLKIQRTERGDSAVYLCASSLTGGTDTPYFGPGTRLTVL.

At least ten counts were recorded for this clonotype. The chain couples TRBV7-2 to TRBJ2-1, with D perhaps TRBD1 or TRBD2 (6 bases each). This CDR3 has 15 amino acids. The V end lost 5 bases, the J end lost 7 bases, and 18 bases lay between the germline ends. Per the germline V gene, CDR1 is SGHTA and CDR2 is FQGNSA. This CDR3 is CASSKGGLPINEQFF. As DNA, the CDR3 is TGTGCCAGCAGCAAAGGGGGACTCCCCATTAATGAGCAGTTCTTC. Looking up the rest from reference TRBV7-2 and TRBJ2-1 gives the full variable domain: GAGVSQSPSNKVTEKGKDVELRCDPISGHTALYWYRQSLGQGLEFLIYFQGNSAPDKSGLPSDRFSAERTGGSVSTLTIQRTQQEDSAVYLCASSKGGLPINEQFFGPGTRLTVL.

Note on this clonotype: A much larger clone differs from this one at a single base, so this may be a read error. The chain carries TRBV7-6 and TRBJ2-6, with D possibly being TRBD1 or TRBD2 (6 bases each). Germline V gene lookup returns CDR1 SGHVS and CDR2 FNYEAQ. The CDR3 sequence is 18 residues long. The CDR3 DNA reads TGTGCCAGCAGCTTAGGAGTCTCTTTTGACTGGGGGGCCAACGTCATGACTTTC. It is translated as CASSLGVSFDWGANVMTF.

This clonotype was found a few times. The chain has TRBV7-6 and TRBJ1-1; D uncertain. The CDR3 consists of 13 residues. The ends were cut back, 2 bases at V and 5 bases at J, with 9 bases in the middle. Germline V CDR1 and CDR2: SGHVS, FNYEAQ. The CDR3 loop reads CASSLNEMTEAFF. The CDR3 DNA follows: TGTGCCAGCAGCTTAAACGAGATGACTGAAGCTTTCTTT.

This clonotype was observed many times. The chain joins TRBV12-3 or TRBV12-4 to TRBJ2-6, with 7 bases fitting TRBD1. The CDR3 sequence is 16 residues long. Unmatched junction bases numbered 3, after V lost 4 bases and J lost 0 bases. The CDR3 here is CASSSTGDSGANVLTF. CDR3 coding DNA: TGTGCCAGCAGTTCTACAGGGGACTCTGGGGCCAACGTCCTGACTTTC.

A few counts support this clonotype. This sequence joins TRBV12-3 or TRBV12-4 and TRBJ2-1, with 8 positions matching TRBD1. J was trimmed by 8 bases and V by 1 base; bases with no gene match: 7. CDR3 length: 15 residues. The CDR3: CASSLGGQVRDEQFF. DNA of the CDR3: TGTGCCAGCAGTTTAGGGGGACAGGTTAGAGATGAGCAGTTCTTC.

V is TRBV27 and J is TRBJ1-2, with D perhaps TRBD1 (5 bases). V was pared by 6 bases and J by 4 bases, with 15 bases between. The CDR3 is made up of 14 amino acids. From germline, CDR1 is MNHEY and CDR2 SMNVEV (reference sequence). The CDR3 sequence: CASRFLGGGYGYTF. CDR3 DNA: TGTGCCAGCAGGTTCCTGGGGGGAGGCTATGGCTACACCTTC.

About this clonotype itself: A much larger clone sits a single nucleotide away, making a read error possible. This CDR3 reads CASSATSGGPGGDTQYF. For the CDR3, the DNA is TGTGCCAGCAGCGCGACTAGCGGGGGGCCAGGAGGAGATACGCAGTATTTT. The rearrangement links TRBV9 to TRBJ2-3, with TRBD2 matching 13 bases. The trim removed 3 bases at V and 5 bases at J, leaving 9 bases unmatched. Looked up from germline, CDR1 is SGDLS and CDR2 is YYNGEE. This CDR3 region has 17 residues.

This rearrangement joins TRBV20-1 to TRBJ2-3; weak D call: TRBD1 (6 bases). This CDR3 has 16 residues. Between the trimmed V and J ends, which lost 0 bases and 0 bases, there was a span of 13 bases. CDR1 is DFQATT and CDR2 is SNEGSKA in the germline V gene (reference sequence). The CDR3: CSARDFGTTSTDTQYF. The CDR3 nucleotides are TGCAGTGCTAGAGATTTTGGGACAACGAGCACAGATACGCAGTATTTT.

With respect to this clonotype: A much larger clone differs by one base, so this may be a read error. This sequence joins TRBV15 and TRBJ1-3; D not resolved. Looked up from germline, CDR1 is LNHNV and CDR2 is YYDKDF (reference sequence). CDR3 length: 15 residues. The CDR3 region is CATSRDFNSGNSIYF. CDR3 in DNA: TGTGCCACCAGCAGGGACTTCAACTCTGGAAACTCCATATATTTT.

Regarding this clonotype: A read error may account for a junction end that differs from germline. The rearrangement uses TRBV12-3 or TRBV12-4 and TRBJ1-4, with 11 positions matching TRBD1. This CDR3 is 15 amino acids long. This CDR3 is CVSSFGTGGNEKLFF. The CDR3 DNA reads TGTGTCAGCAGTTTTGGGACAGGGGGGAATGAAAAACTGTTTTTT.

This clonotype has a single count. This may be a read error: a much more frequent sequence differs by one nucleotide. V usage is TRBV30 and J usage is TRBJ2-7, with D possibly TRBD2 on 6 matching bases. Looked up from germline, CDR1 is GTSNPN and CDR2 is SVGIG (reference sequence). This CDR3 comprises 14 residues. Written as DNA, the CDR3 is TGTGCCTGGAGCCCGGGACTCCCCGTCTACGGGCAGTACTTC. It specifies CAWSPGLPVYGQYF.

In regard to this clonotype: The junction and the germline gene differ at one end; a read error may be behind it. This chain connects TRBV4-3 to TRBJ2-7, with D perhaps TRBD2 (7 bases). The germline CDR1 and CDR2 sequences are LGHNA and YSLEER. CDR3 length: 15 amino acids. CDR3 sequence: CASSQGWGGSNEQYF. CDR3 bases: TGCGCCAGCAGCCAAGGTTGGGGGGGCTCCAACGAGCAGTACTTC.

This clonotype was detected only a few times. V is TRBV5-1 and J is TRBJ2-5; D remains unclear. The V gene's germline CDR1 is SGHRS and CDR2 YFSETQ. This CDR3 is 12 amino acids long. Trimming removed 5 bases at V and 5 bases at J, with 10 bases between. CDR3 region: CASRIMGETQYF. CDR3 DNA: TGCGCCAGCAGGATAATGGGGGAGACCCAGTACTTC.

The CDR3 coding sequence is TGTGCCTGGAGTGTCGGACAGCCCCAGCATTTT. Translated, it gives CAWSVGQPQHF. This chain uses TRBV30 with TRBJ1-5, with no clear D. Germline V CDR1 and CDR2: GTSNPN, SVGIG (reference sequence). V was pared by 0 bases and J by 7 bases, with 4 bases between. This CDR3 has 11 amino acids. Combining the CDR3 with reference TRBV30 and TRBJ1-5 gives the whole variable domain SQTIHQWPATLVQPVGSPLSLECTVEGTSNPNLYWYRQAAGRGLQLLFYSVGIGQISSEVPQNLSASRPQDRQFILSSKKLLLSDSGFYLCAWSVGQPQHFGDGTRLSIL.

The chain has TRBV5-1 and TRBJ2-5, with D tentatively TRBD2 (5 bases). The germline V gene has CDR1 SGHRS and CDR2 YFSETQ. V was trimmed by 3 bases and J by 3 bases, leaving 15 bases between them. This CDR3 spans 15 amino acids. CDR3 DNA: TGCGCCAGCAGCTCAACCGACTATTTGAAAGAGACCCAGTACTTC. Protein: CASSSTDYLKETQYF.